This T cell receptor beta chain was identified during a study of blood T cells in healthy people across ages. Russia was home to the donors, healthy Caucasian individuals aged roughly 6 to 90. Isolation of PBMCs gave at least 6.5 million cells per sample. The CDR3 loop spans 13 amino acids. With 5 bases removed from V and 7 bases from J, the gap between germline ends came to 18 bases. From germline, CDR1 is DFQATT and CDR2 SNEGSKA (reference sequence). Primed by a sample-barcoded 5' primer and a J-beta primer mix, a second PCR proceeded for about 6 to 11 cycles. TCRdb passed the 5' RACE reads through MiXCR, listing each CDR3 protein once. The data show about 1.5 million distinct CDR3 sequences, around 40% seen once.

Specimen: blood. This clonotype was obtained from a woman between 18 and 29 years old in good health. The genes are TRBV20-1 and TRBJ2-7; unclear D gene. The CDR3 coding sequence is TGCAGTGCTGCCCGCCCATCCGTCCAAGAGCAGTACTTC. Amino acid sequence: CSAARPSVQEQYF.